The clone carrying this T cell receptor beta chain has at least ten counts. V shed 6 bases and J shed 0 bases, with 15 bases lying between them. The CDR3 has 16 amino acids. CDR1 and CDR2 (germline): MNHNS, SASEGT. The data are from a study of T-cell reconstitution after alpha-beta-depleted transplantation in children. Library preparation (for TCRbeta) was performed with unique molecular identifiers. In TCRdb, the PCR reads were re-called with MiXCR into one record per CDR3 protein. In the table there are some 200,000 distinct CDR3 sequences, 9.7% of which are singletons. The rearrangement joins TRBV6-1 to TRBJ1-3; no definite D call. Sequenced material: PBMCs from the stem cell graft donor, taken from the stem cell graft. This receptor was obtained from a human donor who donated a stem cell graft to a child with SCID. Here the CDR3 reads CASRSTLGFSGNTIYF. The CDR3 DNA reads TGTGCCAGCAGGTCTACGTTGGGATTCTCTGGAAACACCATATATTTT.